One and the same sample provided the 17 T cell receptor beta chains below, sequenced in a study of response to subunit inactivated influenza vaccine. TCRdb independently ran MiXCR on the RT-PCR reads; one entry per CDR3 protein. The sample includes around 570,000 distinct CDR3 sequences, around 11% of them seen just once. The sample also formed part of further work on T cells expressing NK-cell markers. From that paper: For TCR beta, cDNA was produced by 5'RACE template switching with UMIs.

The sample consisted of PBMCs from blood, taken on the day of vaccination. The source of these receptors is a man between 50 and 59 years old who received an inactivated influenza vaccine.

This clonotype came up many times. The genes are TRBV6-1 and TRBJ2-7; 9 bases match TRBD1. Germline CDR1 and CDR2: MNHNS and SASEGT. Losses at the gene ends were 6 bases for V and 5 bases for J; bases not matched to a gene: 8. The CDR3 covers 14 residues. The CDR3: CASSSGRTGDEQYF. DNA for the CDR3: TGTGCCAGCAGCTCCGGCCGGACAGGGGACGAGCAGTACTTC.

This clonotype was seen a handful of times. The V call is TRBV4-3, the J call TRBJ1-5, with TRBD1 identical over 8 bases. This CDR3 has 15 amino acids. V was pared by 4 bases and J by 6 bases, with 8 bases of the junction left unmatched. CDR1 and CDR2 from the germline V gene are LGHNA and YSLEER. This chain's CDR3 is CASSLRTGRTQPQHF. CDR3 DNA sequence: TGCGCCAGCAGCCTCCGGACAGGGAGGACTCAGCCCCAGCATTTT.

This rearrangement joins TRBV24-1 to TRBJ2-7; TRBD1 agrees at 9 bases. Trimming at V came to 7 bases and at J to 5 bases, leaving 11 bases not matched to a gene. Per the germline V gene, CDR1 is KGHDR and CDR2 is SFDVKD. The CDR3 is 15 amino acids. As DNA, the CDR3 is TGTGCCACCAGCCCGTCCGGGACAGGGTCCGACGAGCAGTACTTC. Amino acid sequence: CATSPSGTGSDEQYF.

CDR3 sequence: CASSLIHEKLFF. The DNA for the CDR3 is TGTGCCAGCAGTTTAATTCATGAAAAACTGTTTTTT. The chain employs TRBV28 and TRBJ1-4; D is unresolved. The germline V gene has CDR1 MDHEN and CDR2 SYDVKM. This CDR3 contains 12 residues. Trimming took 2 bases from V and 6 from J, leaving 4 bases between them. The full variable domain, in which reference TRBV28 and TRBJ1-4 provide the parts outside the CDR3, is DVKVTQSSRYLVKRTGEKVFLECVQDMDHENMFWYRQDPGLGLRLIYFSYDVKMKEKGDIPEGYSVSREKKERFSLILESASTNQTSMYLCASSLIHEKLFFGSGTQLSVL.

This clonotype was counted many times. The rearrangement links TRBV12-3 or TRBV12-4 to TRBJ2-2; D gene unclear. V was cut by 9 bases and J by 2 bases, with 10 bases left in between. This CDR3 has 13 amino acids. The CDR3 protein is CASPARNTGELFF. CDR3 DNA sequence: TGTGCCAGTCCAGCGAGAAACACCGGGGAGCTGTTTTTT.

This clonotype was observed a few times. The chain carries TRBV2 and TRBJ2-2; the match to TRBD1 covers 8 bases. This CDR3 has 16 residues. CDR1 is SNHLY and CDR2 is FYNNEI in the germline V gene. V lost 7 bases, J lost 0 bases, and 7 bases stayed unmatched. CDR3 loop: CASNRQGLANTGELFF. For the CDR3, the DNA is TGTGCCAGCAACCGACAGGGGCTTGCGAACACCGGGGAGCTGTTTTTT. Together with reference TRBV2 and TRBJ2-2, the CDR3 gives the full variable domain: EPEVTQTPSHQVTQMGQEVILRCVPISNHLYFYWYRQILGQKVEFLVSFYNNEISEKSEIFDDQFSVERPDGSNFTLKIRSTKLEDSAMYFCASNRQGLANTGELFFGEGSRLTVL.

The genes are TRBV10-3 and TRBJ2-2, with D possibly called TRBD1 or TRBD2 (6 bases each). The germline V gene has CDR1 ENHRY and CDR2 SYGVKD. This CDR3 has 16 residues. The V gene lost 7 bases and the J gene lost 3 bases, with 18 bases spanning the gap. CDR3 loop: CAIKYDRRGDTGELFF. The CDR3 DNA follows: TGTGCCATCAAATACGACAGGAGGGGCGACACCGGGGAGCTGTTTTTT.

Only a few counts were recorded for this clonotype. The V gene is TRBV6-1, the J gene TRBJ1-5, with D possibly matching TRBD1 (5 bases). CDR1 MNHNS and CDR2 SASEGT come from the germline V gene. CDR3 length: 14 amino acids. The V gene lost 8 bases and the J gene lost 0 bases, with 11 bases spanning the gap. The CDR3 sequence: CASGDGFSNQPQHF. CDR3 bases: TGTGCCAGCGGGGACGGATTTAGCAATCAGCCCCAGCATTTT.

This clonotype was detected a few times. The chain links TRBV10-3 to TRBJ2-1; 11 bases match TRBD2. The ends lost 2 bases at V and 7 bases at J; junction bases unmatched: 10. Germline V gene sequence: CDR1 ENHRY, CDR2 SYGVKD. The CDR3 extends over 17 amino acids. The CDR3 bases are TGTGCCATCAGTGAGGTGTTAGCGGGAGGGCCTAATAATGAGCAGTTCTTC. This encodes CAISEVLAGGPNNEQFF.

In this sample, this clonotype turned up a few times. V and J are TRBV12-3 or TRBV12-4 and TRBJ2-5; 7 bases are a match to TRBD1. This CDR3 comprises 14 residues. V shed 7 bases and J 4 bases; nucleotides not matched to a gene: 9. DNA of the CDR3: TGTGCCAGCAAGGGGGCGCCTGGGGGAGAGACCCAGTACTTC. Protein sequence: CASKGAPGGETQYF.

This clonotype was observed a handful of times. CDR3: CASSAAGFWLGQETQYF. The CDR3 DNA reads as TGTGCCAGCAGCGCCGCAGGATTTTGGCTGGGCCAAGAGACCCAGTACTTC. V and J are TRBV11-2 and TRBJ2-5, with D unclear. CDR1 and CDR2 from the germline V gene are SGHAT and FQNNGV. V was clipped by 5 bases and J by 1 base, with 20 bases between them. The CDR3 loop spans 17 amino acids.

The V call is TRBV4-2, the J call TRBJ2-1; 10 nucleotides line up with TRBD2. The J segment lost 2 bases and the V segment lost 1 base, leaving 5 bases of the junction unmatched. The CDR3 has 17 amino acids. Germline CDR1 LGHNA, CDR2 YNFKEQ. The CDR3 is CASSQAASGRAYNEQFF. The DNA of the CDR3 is TGTGCCAGCAGCCAAGCCGCAAGCGGGAGGGCCTACAATGAGCAGTTCTTC.

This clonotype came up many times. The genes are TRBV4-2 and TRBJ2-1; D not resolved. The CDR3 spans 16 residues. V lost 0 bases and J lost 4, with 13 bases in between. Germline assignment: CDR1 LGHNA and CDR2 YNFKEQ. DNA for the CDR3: TGTGCCAGCAGCCAAGATAGGAGAGTAGGATACAATGAGCAGTTCTTC. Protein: CASSQDRRVGYNEQFF.

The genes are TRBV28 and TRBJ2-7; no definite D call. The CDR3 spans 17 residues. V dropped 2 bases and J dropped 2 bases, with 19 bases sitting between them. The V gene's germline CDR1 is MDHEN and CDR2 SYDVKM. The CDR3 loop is CASSLPGDSDPPYEQYF. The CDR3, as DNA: TGTGCCAGCAGTTTACCCGGAGACTCAGACCCTCCCTACGAGCAGTACTTC.

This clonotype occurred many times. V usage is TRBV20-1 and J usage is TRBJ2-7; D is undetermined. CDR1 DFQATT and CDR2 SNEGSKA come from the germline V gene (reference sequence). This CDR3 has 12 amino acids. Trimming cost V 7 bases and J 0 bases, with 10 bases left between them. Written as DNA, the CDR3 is TGCAGTGTCCGGCGGAGCTCCTACGAGCAGTACTTC. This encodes CSVRRSSYEQYF.

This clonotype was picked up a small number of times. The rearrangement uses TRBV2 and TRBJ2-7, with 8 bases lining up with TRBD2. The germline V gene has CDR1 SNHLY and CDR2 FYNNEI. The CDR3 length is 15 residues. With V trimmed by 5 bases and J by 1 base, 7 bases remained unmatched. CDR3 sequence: CASSFQSGSSYEQYF. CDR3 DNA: TGTGCCAGCAGTTTCCAGAGCGGGAGTTCCTACGAGCAGTACTTC.

In DNA form, the CDR3 reads TGTGCCAGCACCCGGACGATGAGCACAGATACGCAGTATTTT. Encoded protein: CASTRTMSTDTQYF. The V and J genes are TRBV5-5 and TRBJ2-3; no definite D call. Trimming left V 6 bases short and J 0 bases short, with 11 bases between. The CDR3 is 14 amino acids. Per germline, CDR1 SGHKS and CDR2 YYEKEE (reference sequence). The full variable domain, completed using reference TRBV5-5 and TRBJ2-3, is DAGVTQSPTHLIKTRGQQVTLRCSPISGHKSVSWYQQVLGQGPQFIFQYYEKEERGRGNFPDRFSARQFPNYSSELNVNALLLGDSALYLCASTRTMSTDTQYFGPGTRLTVL.